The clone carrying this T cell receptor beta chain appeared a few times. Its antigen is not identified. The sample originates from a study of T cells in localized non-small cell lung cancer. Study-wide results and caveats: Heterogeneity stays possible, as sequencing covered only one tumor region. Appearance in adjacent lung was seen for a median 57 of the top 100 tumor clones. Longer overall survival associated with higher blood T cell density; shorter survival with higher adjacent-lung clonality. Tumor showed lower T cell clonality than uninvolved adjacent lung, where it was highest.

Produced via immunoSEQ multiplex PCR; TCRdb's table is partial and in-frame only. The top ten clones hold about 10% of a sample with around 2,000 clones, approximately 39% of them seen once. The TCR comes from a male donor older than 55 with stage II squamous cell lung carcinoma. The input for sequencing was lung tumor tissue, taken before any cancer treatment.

In DNA form, the CDR3 reads TGTGCCAGCAGTGAAGAGGGTTATGAAAAACTGTTTTTT. It translates to CASSEEGYEKLFF. This chain connects TRBV9 to TRBJ1-4; D gene uncertain. In germline, CDR1 is SGDLS, CDR2 YYNGEE. The CDR3 loop spans 13 amino acids. The V end was cut by 5 bases, the J end by 6 bases, with 11 bases between.